This is a list of T cell receptor beta chains from one sample in a study of CD8+ T cells in alopecia areata. Sequencing was performed with immunoSEQ multiplex PCR; in TCRdb, only in-frame clones are kept and a portion is missing. The sample lists approximately 200,000 clones, roughly three fifths occurring once. The sequences come from CD4+ T cells sorted from blood, collected at week 4, from a patient treated with tofacitinib. The receptor source for this set is a human donor with alopecia areata. Each CDR3 is given with its conserved first and last residue. A D gene is named only where the DNA matches it firmly. Expanded clones get a size class; other rows say once, few or many, or leave the size out.

>TRBV6-5|TRBJ2-7|.|.
CASSGSGHEQYF
TGTGCCAGCAGCGGGAGCGGCCACGAGCAGTACTTC
>TRBV30|TRBJ1-5|few|.
CAWSVRMVGQPQHF
TGTGCCTGGAGTGTACGGATGGTCGGCCAGCCCCAGCATTTT
>TRBV2|TRBJ2-7|.|.
CASANYEQYF
TGTGCCAGCGCCAATTACGAGCAGTACTTC
>TRBV28|TRBJ1-5|.|.
CASSPQRFWGAQHF
TGTGCCAGCAGTCCACAACGATTCTGGGGGGCCCAGCATTTT
>TRBV7-9|TRBJ1-2|.|.
CASSFSYGYTF
TGTGCCAGCAGCTTTAGCTATGGCTACACCTTC
>TRBV29-1|TRBJ2-5|.|.
CSVSQAPGETQYF
TGCAGCGTTTCACAGGCACCTGGGGAGACCCAGTACTTC
>TRBV20-1|TRBJ1-1|.|.
CSARPTSEAFF
TGCAGTGCTAGACCCACATCTGAAGCTTTCTTT
>TRBV11-2|TRBJ2-1|.|TRBD2
CASSNPGRTPSYNEQFF
TGTGCCAGCAGCAACCCCGGGAGGACCCCCTCCTACAATGAGCAGTTCTTC
>TRBV29-1|TRBJ2-1|once|.
CSSRRGPISYNEQFF
TGCAGCTCCCGAAGGGGACCTATCTCCTACAATGAGCAGTTCTTC
>TRBV19|TRBJ2-7|.|TRBD1
CASTSTGNTGEQYF
TGTGCCAGTACCTCGACAGGGAATACGGGCGAGCAGTACTTC
>TRBV29-1|TRBJ2-5|few|TRBD1
CSSGPGGTQYF
TGCAGCTCGGGACCAGGGGGGACCCAGTACTTC
>TRBV7-2|TRBJ1-5|.|TRBD1
CASSSRGGGGQPQHF
TGTGCCAGCAGCTCCCGGGGAGGGGGCGGTCAGCCCCAGCATTTT
>TRBV5-4|TRBJ2-7|.|.
CASSLGGRPQRNEQYF
TGTGCCAGCAGCTTGGGAGGCAGGCCCCAGAGAAACGAGCAGTACTTC
>TRBV30|TRBJ2-1|.|.
CAWSGGSRSSYNEQFF
TGTGCCTGGAGTGGGGGGTCGAGGAGCTCCTACAATGAGCAGTTCTTC
>TRBV7-9|TRBJ2-6|.|.
CASSLDGGTSGANVLTF
TGTGCCAGCAGCTTAGATGGTGGAACCTCTGGGGCCAACGTCCTGACTTTC
>TRBV9|TRBJ1-1|.|.
CASSGGWNTEAFF
TGTGCCAGCTCCGGGGGGTGGAACACTGAAGCTTTCTTT
>TRBV7-2|TRBJ2-7|.|.
CASRRPSGSYEQYF
TGTGCCAGCAGACGCCCCTCCGGGAGCTACGAGCAGTACTTC
>TRBV29-1|TRBJ2-5|.|TRBD2
CSAELGTSGSGETQYF
TGCAGCGCCGAATTGGGGACTAGCGGAAGCGGAGAGACCCAGTACTTC
>TRBV7-9|TRBJ2-1|.|TRBD2
CASSLTGPGGDNEQFF
TGTGCCAGCAGTCTCACCGGGCCCGGGGGGGACAATGAGCAGTTCTTC
>TRBV7-6|TRBJ2-7|.|.
CASSSGTVSYEQYF
TGTGCCAGCAGCTCCGGGACGGTCTCCTACGAGCAGTACTTC
>TRBV7-8|TRBJ2-5|.|TRBD2
CASSPGLAGVGEETQYF
TGTGCCAGCAGCCCGGGACTAGCGGGAGTGGGGGAAGAGACCCAGTACTTC
>TRBV12-5|TRBJ2-1|few|TRBD2
CASGPDPGLAGVGNEQFF
TGTGCTAGTGGTCCCGACCCGGGACTAGCGGGAGTGGGGAATGAGCAGTTCTTC
>TRBV6-5|TRBJ2-7|few|.
CASSPRERDGEQYF
TGTGCCAGCAGCCCCCGGGAGAGGGACGGAGAGCAGTACTTC